The 15 T cell receptor beta chains listed next were all sequenced from one sample in a study of human T cells and chemical hapten exposure. Time point defined: pre-sensitization, week 0. The sample's treatment: therapeutic diphenylcyclopropenone sensitization with weekly scalp DPC. TCRdb reanalysed the RACE reads using MiXCR and keeps one entry per CDR3 protein. The sample lists roughly 100,000 distinct CDR3 sequences, 9.6% occurring once. The sequencing used whole blood, collected in connection with sensitization to the hapten diphenylcyclopropenone (DPC). Receptors were obtained from a woman aged 40 to 50 with alopecia areata. Some clones in this sample may be carry-over from other donors' samples.

Details on this clonotype: A much larger clone differs by one base, so this may be a read error. The chain joins TRBV2 to TRBJ2-6, with D perhaps being TRBD1 or TRBD2 (5 bases each). The CDR3 contains 16 residues. Germline CDR1 reads SNHLY; CDR2 reads FYNNEI. In nucleotides, the CDR3 is TGTGCCGGAGACCGGGACCGCAGTTCTGAGGCCAACGTCCTGACTTTC. Residues: CAGDRDRSSEANVLTF. Looking up the rest from reference TRBV2 and TRBJ2-6 gives the full variable domain: EPEVTQTPSHQVTQMGQEVILRCVPISNHLYFYWYRQILGQKVEFLVSFYNNEISEKSEIFDDQFSVERPDGSNFTLKIRSTKLEDSAMYFCAGDRDRSSEANVLTFGAGSRLTVL.

This clonotype was detected only a few times. The chain is built from TRBV6-2 or TRBV6-3 and TRBJ2-1; TRBD1 matches at 11 bases. In germline, CDR1 is MNHEY, CDR2 SVGEGT. V dropped 6 bases and J dropped 1; count of bases not matched to a gene: 2. This CDR3 comprises 15 residues. CDR3 sequence reads: CASRGQGESYNEQFF. In nucleotides, the CDR3 is TGTGCCAGCAGGGGACAGGGGGAATCCTACAATGAGCAGTTCTTC.

This clonotype came up a few times. The chain uses TRBV11-2 and TRBJ1-2, with D possibly matching TRBD1 (5 bases). The CDR3 totals 15 residues. With 6 bases removed from V and 4 bases from J, the gap between germline ends came to 18 bases. The germline CDR1 and CDR2 sequences are SGHAT and FQNNGV. The CDR3 sequence is CASSPNPQGGYGYTF. The CDR3 coding sequence is TGTGCCAGCAGTCCCAACCCGCAGGGAGGCTATGGCTACACCTTC.

This clonotype was seen a handful of times. This chain links TRBV2 with TRBJ1-1, with 9 bases lining up with TRBD1. Germline CDR1 SNHLY, CDR2 FYNNEI. Unmatched junction bases numbered 8, after V lost 5 bases and J lost 10 bases. The CDR3 covers 13 residues. The CDR3 here is CASSSRDRVRAFF. The CDR3 nucleotides read TGTGCCAGCAGTTCCCGGGACAGGGTTAGAGCTTTCTTT.

The CDR3 sequence is CASSDVLRGGVDEQYF. The CDR3 DNA sequence: TGTGCCAGCAGCGACGTACTTAGGGGGGGAGTTGACGAGCAGTACTTC. The chain carries TRBV27 and TRBJ2-7; possible D gene TRBD2, 7 bases. Germline V CDR1 and CDR2: MNHEY, SMNVEV (reference sequence). The CDR3 extends over 16 amino acids. Trimming cost V 6 bases and J 5 bases, with 23 bases left between them.

Ten or more counts support this clonotype. V and J are TRBV12-3 or TRBV12-4 and TRBJ1-2; 7 bases line up with TRBD1. Trimming cost V 5 bases and J 8 bases; bases outside gene matches: 5. This CDR3 contains 12 residues. In DNA form, the CDR3 reads TGTGCCAGCAGTGTGGGACAGTCCGGCTACACCTTC. It translates to CASSVGQSGYTF.

Ten or more counts support this clonotype. The rearrangement joins TRBV6-2 or TRBV6-3 to TRBJ2-3; 12 positions match TRBD2. The CDR3 is 15 amino acids. The junction had 1 base not matched to a gene; V was cut back by 4 bases and J by 2 bases. The germline V gene has CDR1 MNHEY and CDR2 SVGEGT. CDR3 region: CASSSSGGATDTQYF. Written as DNA, the CDR3 is TGTGCCAGCAGTTCTAGCGGGGGGGCCACAGATACGCAGTATTTT.

This clonotype came up a few times. V gene TRBV5-1 combines with J gene TRBJ2-7; 9 bases match TRBD1. Germline V CDR1 and CDR2: SGHRS, YFSETQ. The V and J ends lost 2 bases and 6 bases, in that order; junction bases with no gene match: 12. The CDR3 has 16 residues. CDR3 nucleotide sequence: TGCGCCAGCAGCTTCACCTCTCCGGGACAGGGAAGCGAGCAGTACTTC. This translates into CASSFTSPGQGSEQYF.

Ten or more counts support this clonotype. The chain recombines TRBV4-1 with TRBJ1-1, with 7 bases fitting TRBD1. CDR3 length: 16 residues. CDR1 and CDR2 (germline): MGHRA, YSYEKL. V lost 7 bases to trimming and J lost 3 bases; unmatched junction nucleotides: 14. The DNA for the CDR3 is TGCGCCAGCACCCCTGCCCACCAGGGGGGGGACACTGAAGCTTTCTTT. This encodes CASTPAHQGGDTEAFF.

In its sample, this clonotype was seen many times. This chain links TRBV3-1 with TRBJ1-2; tentative D call: TRBD1 (6 bases). V was pared by 4 bases and J by 6 bases, with 21 bases between. The germline gives CDR1 LGHDT, CDR2 YNNKEL (reference sequence). This CDR3 has 16 residues. CDR3 protein: CASSLRGRGRDDGYTF. In DNA form, the CDR3 reads TGTGCCAGCAGCCTCAGGGGCAGAGGGCGCGATGATGGCTACACCTTC.

The J gene is TRBJ2-1, the V gene TRBV12-3 or TRBV12-4; TRBD2 might be the D (6 bases). CDR3 length: 14 amino acids. V gave up 2 bases and J gave up 6 bases, with 11 bases separating them. The CDR3 loop is CASSLRVGGNEQFF. CDR3 in DNA: TGTGCCAGCAGTTTACGGGTGGGGGGCAATGAGCAGTTCTTC.

In this sample, this clonotype turned up a few times. The chain recombines TRBV7-8 with TRBJ2-2; D call uncertain. The germline V gene has CDR1 SGHVS and CDR2 FQNEAQ. The CDR3 has 15 residues. Trimming shortened V by 3 bases and J by 1 base, and 9 bases separated the two germline ends. CDR3 sequence (DNA): TGTGCCAGCAGCTTTTCATCAGTGAACACCGGGGAGCTGTTTTTT. This encodes CASSFSSVNTGELFF.

This clonotype was observed a few times. The V gene is TRBV20-1, the J gene TRBJ2-7; the D is unclear. V lost 5 bases and J lost 3, with 20 bases in between. Looked up from germline, CDR1 is DFQATT and CDR2 is SNEGSKA (reference sequence). The CDR3 consists of 15 residues. The CDR3 nucleotides are TGCAGTGCTTCTGACGGGCCCCAGGCAGGCTACGAGCAGTACTTC. This codes for CSASDGPQAGYEQYF.

This clonotype appeared many times. This rearrangement joins TRBV7-2 to TRBJ1-5; TRBD1 is a possible D gene (6 bases). The germline gives CDR1 SGHTA, CDR2 FQGNSA. The length of the CDR3 is 13 residues. V lost 1 base, J lost 5 bases, and 6 bases lay in between. The CDR3 nucleotides read TGTGCCAGCAGCTTAGACAGGGATCAGCCCCAGCATTTT. Translated, it gives CASSLDRDQPQHF. The full variable domain, in which reference TRBV7-2 and TRBJ1-5 provide the parts outside the CDR3, is GAGVSQSPSNKVTEKGKDVELRCDPISGHTALYWYRQSLGQGLEFLIYFQGNSAPDKSGLPSDRFSAERTGGSVSTLTIQRTQQEDSAVYLCASSLDRDQPQHFGDGTRLSIL.

This clonotype was seen repeatedly, ten times or more. V usage is TRBV29-1 and J usage is TRBJ1-2, with 9 bases that match TRBD1. Per germline, CDR1 SQVTM and CDR2 ANQGSEA. J was trimmed by 1 base and V by 3 bases; bases with no gene match: 3. The CDR3 has 14 amino acids. The CDR3 DNA reads as TGCAGCGTTGAGACAGGGGGGGTTAACTATGGCTACACCTTC. This translates into CSVETGGVNYGYTF.